The following is a T cell receptor (beta chain) sequence with its context. Its antigen is unidentified. The data were obtained in a study of OX40 agonist ivuxolimab in advanced cancers. General study results and limits: In a subset of nonresponders, normalized T-cell clonal expansion was also low.

Deletions cut 5 bases from V and 3 bases from J, with 6 bases between. Germline CDR1 is SGHAT and CDR2 is FQDESV (reference sequence). The CDR3 runs to 12 residues. Measured with immunoSEQ multiplex PCR; TCRdb has only the in-frame clones, and not every one. The data show more than 50,000 clones, approximately 80% seen once. The V gene is TRBV11-1, the J gene TRBJ2-3, with D unresolved. The TCR originated in an adult with an advanced solid tumor such as melanoma, head and neck, liver or kidney cancer. The sequencing here drew on CD4+ or CD8+ T cells sorted from blood, taken in a trial of the OX40 agonist ivuxolimab. The CDR3 loop is CASSHHTDTQYF. CDR3 nucleotide sequence: TGTGCCAGCAGCCATCATACAGATACGCAGTATTTT.